These T cell receptor beta chains were read from a single sample in a study of graft-versus-host responses after intestinal transplantation. Profiled with immunoSEQ multiplex PCR; TCRdb holds only in-frame clones, not every one. Found here are about 120,000 clones, around 94% of them singletons; the top ten hold approximately 1%. The antigens for these receptors are not known. Specimen: unstimulated CD8+ T cells sorted from spleen or lymph node cells, collected before transplant. Source of these receptors: a human donor who was the organ donor for an intestinal transplant. Both conserved end residues are part of each CDR3. Each record gives: V gene, J gene, CDR3 protein.

v_gene: TRBV4-1; j_gene: TRBJ2-5; CDR3aa: CASSQGSGLETQYF
v_gene: TRBV6-1; j_gene: TRBJ2-1; CDR3aa: CASSELDQRVPNEQFF
v_gene: TRBV9; j_gene: TRBJ1-2; CDR3aa: CASSEGRANYGYTF
v_gene: TRBV9; j_gene: TRBJ1-3; CDR3aa: CASSVRSREPGNTIYF
v_gene: TRBV7-9; j_gene: TRBJ2-3; CDR3aa: CASSKPGQGTDTQYF
v_gene: TRBV5-6; j_gene: TRBJ1-2; CDR3aa: CASSLLDSPAHGYTF
v_gene: TRBV2; j_gene: TRBJ1-2; CDR3aa: CASSEDHKNYGYTF
v_gene: TRBV9; j_gene: TRBJ2-7; CDR3aa: CASSVSAGGIEQYF
v_gene: TRBV4-2; j_gene: TRBJ2-1; CDR3aa: CASSQVDSGSYNEQFF
v_gene: TRBV6-1; j_gene: TRBJ2-3; CDR3aa: CASSEDWAGGNTDTQYF
v_gene: TRBV5-1; j_gene: TRBJ1-1; CDR3aa: CASSLVGQVRAEAFF
v_gene: TRBV29-1; j_gene: TRBJ2-5; CDR3aa: CSVEAREETQYF
v_gene: TRBV10-2; j_gene: TRBJ2-1; CDR3aa: CASSGPGLAELHNEQFF
v_gene: TRBV7-2; j_gene: TRBJ1-5; CDR3aa: CASSQSQGSQPQHF
v_gene: TRBV6-1; j_gene: TRBJ1-5; CDR3aa: CASTDPFNQPQHF
v_gene: TRBV5-6; j_gene: TRBJ2-3; CDR3aa: CASSSLRSAPPSTDTQYF
v_gene: TRBV30; j_gene: TRBJ2-2; CDR3aa: CAWTGQGFGGELFF
v_gene: TRBV9; j_gene: TRBJ2-7; CDR3aa: CASSVGFGAYEQYF
v_gene: TRBV6-1; j_gene: TRBJ1-2; CDR3aa: CASSTTGFYGYTF
v_gene: TRBV2; j_gene: TRBJ2-2; CDR3aa: CASSVKIGPGSGELFF
v_gene: TRBV28; j_gene: TRBJ2-1; CDR3aa: CASRPLAASWNEQFF
v_gene: TRBV2; j_gene: TRBJ1-2; CDR3aa: CASSAADNYGYTF
v_gene: TRBV19; j_gene: TRBJ2-5; CDR3aa: CASSRGLAGVRTQYF
v_gene: TRBV5-1; j_gene: TRBJ2-3; CDR3aa: CASSLSLIPGLALGDTQYF
v_gene: TRBV1; j_gene: TRBJ2-2; CDR3aa: CTSSQPNLTGELFF
v_gene: TRBV7-9; j_gene: TRBJ2-7; CDR3aa: CASSLGQGVSEQYF